This record concerns one T cell receptor beta chain sequence. Its antigen is currently unknown. The CDR3 loop spans 16 amino acids. Germline V gives CDR1 SGHDN, CDR2 FVKESK. Trimming stripped 4 bases from V and 2 bases from J, with 14 bases between. The entry originates in a study of T-cell reconstitution after alpha-beta-depleted transplantation in children. General study results and limits: Where some patients showed high TCRbeta diversity at day 60, it came from recipient T cells and thymic progenitors that had survived.

Unique molecular identifiers were built into the TCRbeta library. A single record per CDR3 protein comes from TCRdb applying MiXCR to the PCR reads. This table has around 190,000 distinct CDR3 sequences, 6.6% appearing once. This TCR derives from a boy aged 2 to 10 with acute lymphoblastic leukemia, due to receive a stem cell transplant. The gene calls are TRBV14 and TRBJ2-2, with D uncertain. The sample in question was PBMCs, obtained before TCRalphabeta/CD19-depleted stem cell transplant. CDR3 nucleotide sequence: TGTGCCAGCAGCCGCTGGGAACCAATCAACACCGGGGAGCTGTTTTTT. Protein: CASSRWEPINTGELFF. The full variable domain, in which reference TRBV14 and TRBJ2-2 provide the parts outside the CDR3, is EAGVTQFPSHSVIEKGQTVTLRCDPISGHDNLYWYRRVMGKEIKFLLHFVKESKQDESGMPNNRFLAERTGGTYSTLKVQPAELEDSGVYFCASSRWEPINTGELFFGEGSRLTVL.